The rows below give T cell receptor beta chains drawn from one sample of a study of early T cells in non-severe SARS-CoV-2 infection. TCRdb re-analysed the 5' RACE reads in MiXCR, keeping a single row per CDR3 protein. There are about 80,000 distinct CDR3 sequences in the sample; approximately 12% occur only once, and about 3.5% lies in the top ten. Input material: whole blood. The source is an adult who was a healthcare worker with PCR-confirmed SARS-CoV-2 infection or an uninfected control (not recorded which). Both conserved end residues are part of each CDR3. A D gene is named only where the DNA matches it firmly. Clone size is given for some rows only: seen once, a few or many times, or a class if the clone is expanded.

J	D	size	V	DNA	CDR3
TRBJ1-2	NA	many	TRBV20-1	TGCAGTGCTAGAGACCCCCCCACAGGCAACTATGGCTACACCTTC	CSARDPPTGNYGYTF
TRBJ2-7	NA	NA	TRBV30	TGTGCCTGGAGTCACGGAGACAACTACGAGCAGTACTTC	CAWSHGDNYEQYF
TRBJ2-1	NA	many	TRBV12-3/TRBV12-4	TGTGCCAGCAGTTTGTTGGCCTTCGGCAATGAGCAGTTCTTC	CASSLLAFGNEQFF
TRBJ1-3	TRBD1	few	TRBV4-1	TGCGCCAGCAGGCACCAGGGGGGTTCTGGAAACACCATATATTTT	CASRHQGGSGNTIYF
TRBJ2-4	NA	NA	TRBV7-9	TGTGCCAGCAGCACGACCGGGGACATCAAAAACATTCAGTACTTC	CASSTTGDIKNIQYF
TRBJ2-7	TRBD2	few	TRBV28	TGTGCCAGCAGACCGGGACTAACCCGTTACGAGCAGTACTTC	CASRPGLTRYEQYF
TRBJ1-1	NA	NA	TRBV6-4	TGTGCCAGCAGTGGACTCGGGAGTGAAGCTTTCTTT	CASSGLGSEAFF
TRBJ2-7	NA	many	TRBV18	TGTGCCAGCTCACCACTCCCTCCACGAGAAGAGGGCGAGCAGTACTTC	CASSPLPPREEGEQYF
TRBJ2-2	TRBD2	few	TRBV11-2	TGTGCCAGCAGCTTAAACGGTCTAGCGGCCGGGGAGCTGTTTTTT	CASSLNGLAAGELFF
TRBJ1-1	NA	few	TRBV7-9	TGTGCCAGCAGCTTATCGGGCCTTGGGGCTGAAGCTTTCTTT	CASSLSGLGAEAFF
TRBJ1-4	NA	NA	TRBV25-1	TGTGCCAGCAGTGACAGCCTTAATGAAAAACTGTTTTTT	CASSDSLNEKLFF
TRBJ2-3	NA	NA	TRBV12-3/TRBV12-4	TGTGCCAGCAATAGGCAGGGGTTCACAGATACGCAGTATTTT	CASNRQGFTDTQYF
TRBJ2-6	NA	many	TRBV30	TGTGCCTGGAGTCCTCCCAACATCAACGTCCTGACTTTC	CAWSPPNINVLTF
TRBJ2-3	TRBD2	NA	TRBV6-1	TGTGCCAGCAGTGAGGCTAGCGGGGAGGGTACGCAGTATTTT	CASSEASGEGTQYF
TRBJ1-5	NA	NA	TRBV19	TGTGCCAGTAGTGAGGTAAATCAGCCCCAGCATTTT	CASSEVNQPQHF
TRBJ2-1	TRBD2	many	TRBV19	TGTGCCAGTAGTCTTGGGACTAGCGGGAGGAGCTCCTACAATGAGCAGTTCTTC	CASSLGTSGRSSYNEQFF
TRBJ1-1	NA	many	TRBV6-1	TGTGCCAGCAGTGACAGAATGAGGACTGAAGCTTTCTTT	CASSDRMRTEAFF
TRBJ2-7	NA	NA	TRBV4-2	TGTGCCAGCAGCCAGGCCGGGTTGAACGAGCAGTACTTC	CASSQAGLNEQYF
TRBJ1-6	NA	few	TRBV27	TGTGCCAGCAGTGACCATAATTCACCCCTCCACTTT	CASSDHNSPLHF
TRBJ2-1	NA	many	TRBV7-8	TGTGCCAGCAGCTTATCGGGCAATGAGCAGTTCTTC	CASSLSGNEQFF
TRBJ2-3	TRBD2	many	TRBV2	TGTGCCAGCTTTGGACTAGAGGGAGATACGCAGTATTTT	CASFGLEGDTQYF
TRBJ2-6	NA	few	TRBV28	TGTGCCAGCGGGGCCAGGGGGGCCAACGTCCTGACTTTC	CASGARGANVLTF
TRBJ2-1	TRBD1	many	TRBV7-6	TGTGCCAGCAGTCCCGGGACAGGGGTCTACAATGAGCAGTTCTTC	CASSPGTGVYNEQFF
TRBJ2-1	TRBD1	few	TRBV7-9	TGTGCCAGCAGCTTAGGGACAGGGGACAATGAGCAGTTCTTC	CASSLGTGDNEQFF
TRBJ2-7	TRBD2	many	TRBV11-3	TGTGCCAGCAGCCTTGGGACTAGCGGGAGGCTATCCTACGAGCAGTACTTC	CASSLGTSGRLSYEQYF
TRBJ1-2	TRBD1	few	TRBV19	TGTGCCAGTAGCACAGGGGTGGCTGGTGACTATGGCTACACCTTC	CASSTGVAGDYGYTF
TRBJ2-5	NA	NA	TRBV29-1	TGCAGCGTTGGGCCCAGAGGGATTCAAGGGACCCAGTACTTC	CSVGPRGIQGTQYF
TRBJ2-3	NA	many	TRBV12-3/TRBV12-4	TGTGCCAGCAGTTTTTCAAGAGATACGCAGTATTTT	CASSFSRDTQYF
TRBJ2-1	TRBD2	NA	TRBV5-1	TGCGCCAGCAGCTGGGATCCGGGACTAGCGGGAAAATACAATGAGCAGTTCTTC	CASSWDPGLAGKYNEQFF
TRBJ2-7	NA	many	TRBV27	TGTGCCAGCAGTTTGGCAGCCTCCTACGAGCAGTACTTC	CASSLAASYEQYF
TRBJ1-5	NA	few	TRBV27	TGTGCCAGCAGTTTAAGTGCGCGTTTCAATCAGCCCCAGCATTTT	CASSLSARFNQPQHF
TRBJ1-3	NA	NA	TRBV20-1	TGCAGTGCCAGGGACAAGGTGATCTCTGGAAACACCATATATTTT	CSARDKVISGNTIYF
TRBJ2-7	NA	NA	TRBV3-1	TGTGCCAGCAGCCAAACGACCTACGAGCAGTACTTC	CASSQTTYEQYF
TRBJ1-1	NA	NA	TRBV2	TGTGCCAGCAGGTCCGGGGGATCTGAAGCTTTCTTT	CASRSGGSEAFF
TRBJ2-1	NA	NA	TRBV11-2	TGTGCCAGCAGCTTAGATAACTCCTACAATGAGCAGTTCTTC	CASSLDNSYNEQFF
TRBJ2-7	TRBD2	many	TRBV12-3/TRBV12-4	TGTGCCAGCAGCGCCGGGACTAGCGGGAGGAGCCGCTACGAGCAGTACTTC	CASSAGTSGRSRYEQYF
TRBJ2-3	NA	many	TRBV6-5	TGTGCCAGCAGTTACGGAGGACAGAGCACAGATACGCAGTATTTT	CASSYGGQSTDTQYF
TRBJ2-2	NA	many	TRBV21-1	TGTGCCAGCAGCCCCCGGGCGACGAACACCGGGGAGCTGTTTTTT	CASSPRATNTGELFF
TRBJ2-3	NA	few	TRBV20-1	TGCAGTGCCACAGGACGGACCAGCACAGATACGCAGTATTTT	CSATGRTSTDTQYF
TRBJ2-3	NA	many	TRBV7-6	TGTGCCAGCAGCTTGAGACTATCAGATACGCAGTATTTT	CASSLRLSDTQYF
TRBJ2-3	TRBD2	NA	TRBV20-1	TGCAGTGCTTGGCTTACTAGCGGAGGCCCAAGGGATACGCAGTATTTT	CSAWLTSGGPRDTQYF
TRBJ2-3	TRBD1	few	TRBV5-6	TGTGCCAGCAGCACGGGACAGGGCAGGGCGGATACGCAGTATTTT	CASSTGQGRADTQYF
TRBJ2-1	NA	few	TRBV27	TGTGCCAGCAGTTTCCTGGGACGCGAGCAGTTCTTC	CASSFLGREQFF